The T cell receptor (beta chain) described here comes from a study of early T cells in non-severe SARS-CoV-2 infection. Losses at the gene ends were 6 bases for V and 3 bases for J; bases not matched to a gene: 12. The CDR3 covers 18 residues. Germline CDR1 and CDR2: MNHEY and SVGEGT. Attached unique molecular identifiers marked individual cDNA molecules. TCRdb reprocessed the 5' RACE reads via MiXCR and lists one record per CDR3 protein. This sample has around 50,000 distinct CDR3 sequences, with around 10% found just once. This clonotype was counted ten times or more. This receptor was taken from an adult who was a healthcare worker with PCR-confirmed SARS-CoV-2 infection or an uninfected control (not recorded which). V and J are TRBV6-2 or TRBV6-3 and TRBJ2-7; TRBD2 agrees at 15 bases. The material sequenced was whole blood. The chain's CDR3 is CASRRGLAGGPRYYEQYF. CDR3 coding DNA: TGTGCCAGCAGGCGCGGACTAGCGGGAGGGCCCCGCTACTACGAGCAGTACTTC.